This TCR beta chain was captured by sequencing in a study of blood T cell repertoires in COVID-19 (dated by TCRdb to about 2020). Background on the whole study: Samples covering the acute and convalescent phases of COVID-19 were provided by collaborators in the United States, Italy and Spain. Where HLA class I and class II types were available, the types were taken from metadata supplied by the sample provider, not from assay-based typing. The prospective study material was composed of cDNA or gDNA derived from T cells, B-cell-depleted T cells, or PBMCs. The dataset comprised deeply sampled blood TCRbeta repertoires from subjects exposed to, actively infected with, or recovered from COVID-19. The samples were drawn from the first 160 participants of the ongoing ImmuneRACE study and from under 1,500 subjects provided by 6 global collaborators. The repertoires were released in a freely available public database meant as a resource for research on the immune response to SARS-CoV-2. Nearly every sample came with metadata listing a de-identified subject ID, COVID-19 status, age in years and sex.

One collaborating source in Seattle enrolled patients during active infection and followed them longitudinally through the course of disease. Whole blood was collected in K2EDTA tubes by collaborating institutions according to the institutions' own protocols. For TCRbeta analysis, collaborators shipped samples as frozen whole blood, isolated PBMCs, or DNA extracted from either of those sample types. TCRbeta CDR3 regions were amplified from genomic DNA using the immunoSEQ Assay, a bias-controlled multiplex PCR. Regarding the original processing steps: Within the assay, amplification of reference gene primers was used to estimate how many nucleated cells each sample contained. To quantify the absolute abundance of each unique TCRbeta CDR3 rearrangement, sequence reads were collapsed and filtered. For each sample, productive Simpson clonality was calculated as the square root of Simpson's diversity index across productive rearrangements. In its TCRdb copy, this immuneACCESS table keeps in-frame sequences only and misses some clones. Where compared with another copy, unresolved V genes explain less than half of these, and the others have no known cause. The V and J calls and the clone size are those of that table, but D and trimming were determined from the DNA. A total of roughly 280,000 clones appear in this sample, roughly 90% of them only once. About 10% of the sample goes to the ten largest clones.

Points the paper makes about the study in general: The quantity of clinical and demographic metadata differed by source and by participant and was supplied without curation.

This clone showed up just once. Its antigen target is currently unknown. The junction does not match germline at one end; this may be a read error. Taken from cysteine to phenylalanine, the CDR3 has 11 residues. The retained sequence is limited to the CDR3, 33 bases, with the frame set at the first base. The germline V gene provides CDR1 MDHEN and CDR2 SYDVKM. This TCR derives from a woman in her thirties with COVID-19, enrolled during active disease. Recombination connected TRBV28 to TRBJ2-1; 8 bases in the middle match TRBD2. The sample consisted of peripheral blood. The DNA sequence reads TGTGCCAGCGGACCGAGCGGGGGCCCCCTCTTC. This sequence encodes CASGPSGGPLF.